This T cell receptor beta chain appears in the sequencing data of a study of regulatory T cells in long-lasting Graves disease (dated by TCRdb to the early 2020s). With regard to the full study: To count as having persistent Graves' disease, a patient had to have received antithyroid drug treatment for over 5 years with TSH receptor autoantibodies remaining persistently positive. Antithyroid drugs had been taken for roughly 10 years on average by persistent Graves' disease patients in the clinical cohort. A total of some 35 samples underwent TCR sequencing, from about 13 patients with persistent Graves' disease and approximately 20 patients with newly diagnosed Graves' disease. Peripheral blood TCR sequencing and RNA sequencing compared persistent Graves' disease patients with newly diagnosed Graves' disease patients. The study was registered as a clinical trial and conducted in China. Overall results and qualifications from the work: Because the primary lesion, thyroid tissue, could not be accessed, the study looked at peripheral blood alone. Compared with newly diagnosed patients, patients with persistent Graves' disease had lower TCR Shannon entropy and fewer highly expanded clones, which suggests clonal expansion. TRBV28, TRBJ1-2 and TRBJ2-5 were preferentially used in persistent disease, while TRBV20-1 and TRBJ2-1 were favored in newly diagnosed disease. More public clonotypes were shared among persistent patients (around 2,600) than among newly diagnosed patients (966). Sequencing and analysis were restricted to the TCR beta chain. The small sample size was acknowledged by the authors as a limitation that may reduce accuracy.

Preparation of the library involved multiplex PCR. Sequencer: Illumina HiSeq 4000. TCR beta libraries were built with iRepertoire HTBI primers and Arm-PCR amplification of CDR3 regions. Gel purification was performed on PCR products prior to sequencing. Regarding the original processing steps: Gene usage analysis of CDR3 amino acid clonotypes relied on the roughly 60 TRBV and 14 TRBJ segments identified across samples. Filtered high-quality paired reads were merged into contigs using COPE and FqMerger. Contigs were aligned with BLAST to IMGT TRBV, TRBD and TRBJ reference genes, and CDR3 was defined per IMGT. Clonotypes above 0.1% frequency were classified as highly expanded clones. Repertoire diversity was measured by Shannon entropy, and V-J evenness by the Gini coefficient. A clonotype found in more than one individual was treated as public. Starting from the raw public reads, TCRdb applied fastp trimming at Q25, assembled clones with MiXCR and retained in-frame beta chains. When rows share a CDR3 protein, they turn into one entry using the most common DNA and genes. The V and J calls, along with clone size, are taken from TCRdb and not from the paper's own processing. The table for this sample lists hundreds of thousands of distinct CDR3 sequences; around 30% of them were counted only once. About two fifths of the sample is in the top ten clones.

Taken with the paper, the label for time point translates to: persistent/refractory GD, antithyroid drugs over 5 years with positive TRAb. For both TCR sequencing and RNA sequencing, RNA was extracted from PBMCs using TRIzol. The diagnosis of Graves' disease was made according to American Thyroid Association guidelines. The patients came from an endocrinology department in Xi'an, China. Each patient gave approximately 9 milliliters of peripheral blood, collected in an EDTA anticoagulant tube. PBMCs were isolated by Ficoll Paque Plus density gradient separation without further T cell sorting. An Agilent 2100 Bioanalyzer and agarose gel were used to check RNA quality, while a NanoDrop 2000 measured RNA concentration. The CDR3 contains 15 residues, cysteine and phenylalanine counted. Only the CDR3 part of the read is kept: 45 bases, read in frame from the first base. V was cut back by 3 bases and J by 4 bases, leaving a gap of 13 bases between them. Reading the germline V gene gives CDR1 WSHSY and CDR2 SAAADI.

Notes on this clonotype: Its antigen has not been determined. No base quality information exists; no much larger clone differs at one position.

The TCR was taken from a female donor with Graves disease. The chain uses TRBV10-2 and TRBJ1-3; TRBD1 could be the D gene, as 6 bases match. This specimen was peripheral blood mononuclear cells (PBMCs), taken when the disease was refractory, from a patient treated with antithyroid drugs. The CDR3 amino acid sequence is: CASSDRTVEGNTIYF. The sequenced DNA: TGCGCCAGCAGTGATCGGACAGTGGAAGGAAACACCATATATTTT.